This is a list of T cell receptor beta chains from one sample in a study of blood T cell repertoires in COVID-19. TCRdb's table, derived via immunoSEQ multiplex PCR, lists solely in-frame clones and lacks some. This sample has approximately 250,000 clones, with about 90% found just once. Sequenced sample: peripheral blood. The receptors originated from a woman in her sixties or seventies with COVID-19, enrolled during active disease. Both conserved end residues are trimmed from each CDR3. Size tells how often a clone was seen (once, few, many) or the class of an expanded clone, and some rows leave it out.

J	size	V	CDR3
TRBJ2-5	.	TRBV5-1	ASSSGLAGGPGEPRKTQY
TRBJ1-5	.	TRBV7-2	ASSLGQLGQPQH
TRBJ2-7	.	TRBV27	ASSLRSGTTYEQY
TRBJ2-1	once	TRBV21-1	ASSKPELAGVNEQF
TRBJ1-2	few	TRBV6-5	ASSLDRGLIGYT
TRBJ2-2	.	TRBV4-1	ASSQGLAGVANTGELF
TRBJ2-7	.	TRBV2	ASSVFSAGEQY
TRBJ2-2	.	TRBV5-6	ASSSLAGTANTGELF
TRBJ1-5	.	TRBV5-1	ASSSTGTPDQPQH
TRBJ2-3	.	TRBV28	ASSPGQATSTDTQY
TRBJ1-5	.	TRBV28	ASSFSTGVNQPQH
TRBJ2-1	many	TRBV7-8	ASSPQTSGRAEQF
TRBJ2-7	.	TRBV19	ASSMGTVPYEQY
TRBJ1-2	.	TRBV5-1	ASSLAGGPQWGYT
TRBJ2-1	.	TRBV7-9	ASSGGLAGVMGEQF
TRBJ1-6	.	TRBV5-8	ASSTRDAGRSPYNSPLH
TRBJ1-1	.	TRBV5-1	ASSRQGDTEAF
TRBJ2-5	.	TRBV18	ASSPTSGEETQY
TRBJ1-1	.	TRBV3-1/TRBV3-2	ASSPGQLEAF
TRBJ2-7	.	TRBV5-5	ASSSKTGGVYEQY
TRBJ2-3	.	TRBV7-2	ASSLAPRRTDTQY
TRBJ1-5	many	TRBV27	ASRPGTGHQPQH
TRBJ1-6	.	TRBV30	AWSAFSYNSPLH
TRBJ2-7	once	TRBV15	ATSRASGTGALSSYEQY
TRBJ2-7	.	TRBV10-3	AIRTSGEQY
TRBJ1-5	.	TRBV7-8	ASSLGQINQPQH
TRBJ2-7	.	TRBV7-2	ASSPPGTGREQY
TRBJ2-7	.	TRBV10-3	AISENRGLKNEQY
TRBJ1-3	.	TRBV9	ASSPRQGGLGNTIY
TRBJ2-3	.	TRBV5-1	ASRIPSGSVSDTQY